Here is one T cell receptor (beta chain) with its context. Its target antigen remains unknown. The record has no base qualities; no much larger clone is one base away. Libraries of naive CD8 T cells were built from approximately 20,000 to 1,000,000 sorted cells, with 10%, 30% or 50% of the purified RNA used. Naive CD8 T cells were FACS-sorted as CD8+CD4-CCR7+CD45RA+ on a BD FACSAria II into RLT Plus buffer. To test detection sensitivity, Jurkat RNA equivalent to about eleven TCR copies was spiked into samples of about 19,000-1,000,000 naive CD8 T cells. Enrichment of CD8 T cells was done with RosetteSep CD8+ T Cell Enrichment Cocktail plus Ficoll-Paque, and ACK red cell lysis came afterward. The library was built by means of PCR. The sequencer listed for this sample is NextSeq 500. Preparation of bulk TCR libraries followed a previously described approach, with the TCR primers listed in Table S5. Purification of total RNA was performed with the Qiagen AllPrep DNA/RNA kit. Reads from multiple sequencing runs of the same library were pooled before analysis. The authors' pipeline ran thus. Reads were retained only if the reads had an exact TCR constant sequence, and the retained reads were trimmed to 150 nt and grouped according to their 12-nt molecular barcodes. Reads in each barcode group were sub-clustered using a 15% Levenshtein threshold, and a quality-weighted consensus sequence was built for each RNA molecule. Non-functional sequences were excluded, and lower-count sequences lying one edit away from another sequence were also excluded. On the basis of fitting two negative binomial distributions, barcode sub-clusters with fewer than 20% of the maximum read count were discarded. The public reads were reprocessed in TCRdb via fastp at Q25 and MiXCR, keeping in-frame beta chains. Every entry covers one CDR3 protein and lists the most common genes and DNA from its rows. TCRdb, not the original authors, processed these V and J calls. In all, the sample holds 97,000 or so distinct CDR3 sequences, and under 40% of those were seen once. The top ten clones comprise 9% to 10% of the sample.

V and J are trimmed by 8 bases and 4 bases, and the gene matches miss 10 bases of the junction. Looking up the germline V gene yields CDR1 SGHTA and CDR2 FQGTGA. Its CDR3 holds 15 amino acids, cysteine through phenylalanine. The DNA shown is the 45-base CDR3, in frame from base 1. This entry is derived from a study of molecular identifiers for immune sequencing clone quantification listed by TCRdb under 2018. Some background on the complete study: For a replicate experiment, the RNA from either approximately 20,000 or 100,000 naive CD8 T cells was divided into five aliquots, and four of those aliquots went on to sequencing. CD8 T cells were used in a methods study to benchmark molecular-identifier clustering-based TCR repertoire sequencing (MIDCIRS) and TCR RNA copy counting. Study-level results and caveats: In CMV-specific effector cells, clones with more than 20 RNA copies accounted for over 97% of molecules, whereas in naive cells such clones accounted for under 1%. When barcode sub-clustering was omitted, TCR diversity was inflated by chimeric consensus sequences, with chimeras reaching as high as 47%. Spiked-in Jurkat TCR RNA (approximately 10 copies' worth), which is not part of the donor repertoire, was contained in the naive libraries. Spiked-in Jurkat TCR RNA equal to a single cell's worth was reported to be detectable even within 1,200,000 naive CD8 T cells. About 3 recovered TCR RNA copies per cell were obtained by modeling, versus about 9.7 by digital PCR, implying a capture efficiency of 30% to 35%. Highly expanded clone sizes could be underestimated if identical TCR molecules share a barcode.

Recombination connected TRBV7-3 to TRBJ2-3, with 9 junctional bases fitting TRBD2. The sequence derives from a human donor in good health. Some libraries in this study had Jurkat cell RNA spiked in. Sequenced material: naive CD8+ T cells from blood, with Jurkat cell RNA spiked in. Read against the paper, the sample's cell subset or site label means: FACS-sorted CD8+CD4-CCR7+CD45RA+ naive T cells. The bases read TGTGCCAGCTCTGCGGGGGGGCCTAGCTCAGATACGCAGTATTTT. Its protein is CASSAGGPSSDTQYF.